This T cell receptor (beta chain) was recovered during a study of blood T cell repertoires in COVID-19. Clinical histories supplied by participants themselves formed the basis of cohort assignment. Participants classified as exposed had met a COVID-19 case within 2 weeks before study entry. Trimming pared 8 bases from V and 0 bases from J, leaving 10 bases between. This CDR3 has 13 amino acids. Germline V gene sequence: CDR1 MNHEY, CDR2 SVGAGI. Study processing details: Estimation of nucleated cell counts relied on the amplification of reference gene primers. Clones were read by immunoSEQ multiplex PCR, and TCRdb kept only the in-frame ones, dropping some. V and J calls plus clone size are reproduced from that table; the DNA served to infer D and trimming. In the table there are 200,000 or so clones, 80% to 90% of which are singletons.

Sequenced input: PBMCs or T cells enriched from blood (not recorded which). This receptor was taken from a woman aged 45-65 years who had been exposed to COVID-19. The chain couples TRBV6-5 to TRBJ1-2; D gene uncertain. The CDR3 DNA reads TGTGCCAGCCCCAGTGAAGCTAACTATGGCTACACCTTC. Residues: CASPSEANYGYTF.